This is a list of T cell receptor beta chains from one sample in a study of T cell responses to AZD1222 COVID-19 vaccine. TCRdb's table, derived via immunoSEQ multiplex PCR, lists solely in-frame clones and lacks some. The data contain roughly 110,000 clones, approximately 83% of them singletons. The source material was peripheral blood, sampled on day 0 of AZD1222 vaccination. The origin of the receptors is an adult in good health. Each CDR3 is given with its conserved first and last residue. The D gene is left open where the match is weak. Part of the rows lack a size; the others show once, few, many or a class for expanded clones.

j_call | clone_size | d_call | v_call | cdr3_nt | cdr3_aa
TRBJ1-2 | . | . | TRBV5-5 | TGTGCCAGCAGCCTGCCGGGGTATGGCTACACCTTC | CASSLPGYGYTF
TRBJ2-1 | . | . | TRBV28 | TGTGCCAGCAGTCGGACCTCATCGAGAGACAATGAGCAGTTCTTC | CASSRTSSRDNEQFF
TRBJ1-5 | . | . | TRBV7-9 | TGTGCCAGCAGCTTAGAGGGGGGCGGTCGTCAGCCCCAGCATTTT | CASSLEGGGRQPQHF
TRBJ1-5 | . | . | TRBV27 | TGTGCCAGCAGCCGTACGGCTTATAGCAATCAGCCCCAGCATTTT | CASSRTAYSNQPQHF
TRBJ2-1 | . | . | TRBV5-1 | TGCGCCAGCAGCTTGACGCACAATGAGCAGTTCTTC | CASSLTHNEQFF
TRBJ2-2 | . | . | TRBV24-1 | TGTGCCACCAGTGCCCCGAACACCGGGGAGCTGTTTTTT | CATSAPNTGELFF
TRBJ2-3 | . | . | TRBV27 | TGTGCCAGCAGTTTAACCCCTAGGGGCACAGATACGCAGTATTTT | CASSLTPRGTDTQYF
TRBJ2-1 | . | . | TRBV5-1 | TGCGCCAGCAGTCCAAACCTTATTAACAATGAGCAGTTCTTC | CASSPNLINNEQFF
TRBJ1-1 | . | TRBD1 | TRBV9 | TGTGCCAGCAGCGAGACAGGGGGCATGAACGCTGAAGCTTTCTTT | CASSETGGMNAEAFF
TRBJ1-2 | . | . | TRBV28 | TGTGCCAGCAGTCAACTCCAGGGCTACACCTTC | CASSQLQGYTF
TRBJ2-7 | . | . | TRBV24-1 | TGTGCCACCAGTGATCCAACAGGGCTTAAGCAGTACTTC | CATSDPTGLKQYF
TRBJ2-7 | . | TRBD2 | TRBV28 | TGTGCCGTCCCTAATAGCGGGGGGAGCCACGAGCAGTACTTC | CAVPNSGGSHEQYF
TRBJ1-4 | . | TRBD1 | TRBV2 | TGTGCCAGCAGTTCCGGGACAGGGGGTGAAAAACTGTTTTTT | CASSSGTGGEKLFF
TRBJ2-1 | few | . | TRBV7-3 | TGTGCCAGCAGCTTGTCCCTGGACAATGAGCAGTTCTTC | CASSLSLDNEQFF
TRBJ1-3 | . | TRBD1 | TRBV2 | TGTGCCAGCAGCGAGATTCCGACAGGGCCCGGAAACACCATATATTTT | CASSEIPTGPGNTIYF
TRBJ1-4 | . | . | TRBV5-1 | TGCGCCAGCAGCTTAAAGGGACACAAGAATGAAAAACTGTTTTTT | CASSLKGHKNEKLFF
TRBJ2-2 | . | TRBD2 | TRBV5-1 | TGCGCCAGCAGCTTAGCTAGCGGGAACACCGGGGAGCTGTTTTTT | CASSLASGNTGELFF
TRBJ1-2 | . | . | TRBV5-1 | TGCGCCAGCAGCTCGACAGAACACTATGGCTACACCTTC | CASSSTEHYGYTF
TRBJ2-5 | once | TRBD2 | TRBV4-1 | TGCGCCAGCAGCCCTGGGGTCGGGACTAGTCAGGAGACCCAGTACTTC | CASSPGVGTSQETQYF
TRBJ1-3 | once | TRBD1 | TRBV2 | TGTGCCAGCAGTGTGGACAGGGCCTCTGGAAACACCATATATTTT | CASSVDRASGNTIYF
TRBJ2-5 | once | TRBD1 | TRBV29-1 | TGCAGCGTGGACAGTCATCTCCGCAGGGGGGAGACCCAGTACTTC | CSVDSHLRRGETQYF
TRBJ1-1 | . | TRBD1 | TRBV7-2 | TGTGCCAGCAGCCCCGTAACAGGGGGGAAGACTGAAGCTTTCTTT | CASSPVTGGKTEAFF
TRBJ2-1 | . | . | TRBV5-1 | TGCGCCAGCAGGCCACTTGTGACTAGCAATGAGCAGTTCTTC | CASRPLVTSNEQFF
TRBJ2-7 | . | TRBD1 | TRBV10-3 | TGTGCCATCAGTGGACAGGGTGAGAACGAGCAGTACTTC | CAISGQGENEQYF
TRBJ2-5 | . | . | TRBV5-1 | TGCGCCAGCAGCCTCGCACTAAGCGGATCGGAGACCCAGTACTTC | CASSLALSGSETQYF
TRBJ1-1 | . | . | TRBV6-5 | TGTGCCAGCATGAGTCCCTCAAGGAACACTGAAGCTTTCTTT | CASMSPSRNTEAFF
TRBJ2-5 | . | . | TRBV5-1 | TGCGCCAGCAGCTCCCTGCCAGGGGTTAGTGAGACCCAGTACTTC | CASSSLPGVSETQYF
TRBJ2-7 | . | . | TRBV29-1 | TGCAGCGTTGGTGGTAGATTTAGCTACGAGCAGTACTTC | CSVGGRFSYEQYF
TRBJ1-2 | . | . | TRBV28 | TGTGCCAGCAGTTTATGGGGCAGCCCGGACACCTTC | CASSLWGSPDTF
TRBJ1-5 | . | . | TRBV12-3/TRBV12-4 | TGTGCCAGCAGTACGCTTGGCCAGCCCCAGCATTTT | CASSTLGQPQHF
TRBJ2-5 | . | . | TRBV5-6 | TGTGCCAGCAGTTCTACTAGGGACCAAGAGACCCAGTACTTC | CASSSTRDQETQYF
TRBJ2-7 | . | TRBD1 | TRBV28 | TGTGCCAGCCCTCCCCCGGGACAGGCATCCTACGAGCAGTACTTC | CASPPPGQASYEQYF
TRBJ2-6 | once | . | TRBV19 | TGTGCCAGTAGTAACCTCCCGATGGGGGCCAACGTCCTGACTTTC | CASSNLPMGANVLTF
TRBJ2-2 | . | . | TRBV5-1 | TGCGCCAGCAGCTCCCAGGACTCGACCGGGGAGCTGTTTTTT | CASSSQDSTGELFF
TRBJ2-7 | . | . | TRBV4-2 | TGTGCCAGCAGCCAAGTCCTTAGCGGCCACGAGCAGTACTTC | CASSQVLSGHEQYF
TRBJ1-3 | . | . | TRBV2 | TGTGCCAGCAACCGGGAATCGACTGGAAACACCATATATTTT | CASNRESTGNTIYF
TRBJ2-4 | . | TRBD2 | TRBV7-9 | TGTGCCAGCAGCTTAGCCCGGGAGGTGAACATTCAGTACTTC | CASSLAREVNIQYF